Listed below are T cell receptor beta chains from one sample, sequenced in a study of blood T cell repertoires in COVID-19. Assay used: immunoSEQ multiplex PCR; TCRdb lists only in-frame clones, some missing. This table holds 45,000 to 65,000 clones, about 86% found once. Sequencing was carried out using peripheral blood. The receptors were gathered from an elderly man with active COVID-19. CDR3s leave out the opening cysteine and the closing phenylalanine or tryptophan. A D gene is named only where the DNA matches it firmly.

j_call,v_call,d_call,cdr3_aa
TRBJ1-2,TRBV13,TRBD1,ASRHALRDRFSYGYT
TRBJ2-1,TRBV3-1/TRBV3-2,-,ASSPMATPYNEQF
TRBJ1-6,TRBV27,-,ASSLNNSPLH
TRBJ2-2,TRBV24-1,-,ATSSGVNTGELF
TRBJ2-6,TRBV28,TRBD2,ASSLYLTSGSLKSGANVLT
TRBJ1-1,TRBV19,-,ASSTRQGGNTEAF
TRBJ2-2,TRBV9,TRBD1,ASSVGGRGQTGELF
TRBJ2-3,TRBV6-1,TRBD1,ASSDRDRHTDTQY
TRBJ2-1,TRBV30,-,AWRAAVDEQF
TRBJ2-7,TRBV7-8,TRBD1,ASSFQNGQGYYEQY
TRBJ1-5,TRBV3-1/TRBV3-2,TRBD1,ASSQGAWTGGNQPQH
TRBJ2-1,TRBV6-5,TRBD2,ASRGRGGYNEQF
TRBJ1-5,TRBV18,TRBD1,ASSPLQGVDQPQH
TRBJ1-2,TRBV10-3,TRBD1,AISESDRGPDGYT
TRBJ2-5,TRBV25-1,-,ASSKGGQETQY
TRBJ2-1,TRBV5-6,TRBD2,ASSRGTSGRGYNEQF
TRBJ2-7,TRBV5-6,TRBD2,ATSRYGTSGSAESYEQY
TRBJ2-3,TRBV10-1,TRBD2,ASSPGLAGAFSQATDTQY
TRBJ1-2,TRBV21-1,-,ASSKAQSRRSYGYT
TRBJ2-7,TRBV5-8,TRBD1,ASSLADRDLTYEQY
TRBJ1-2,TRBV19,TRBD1,ASSTTRQGRYGYT
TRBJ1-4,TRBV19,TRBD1,ASSPPGQFNEKLF
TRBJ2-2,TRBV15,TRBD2,ATSRDLAAGELF
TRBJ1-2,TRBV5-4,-,ASRSIYGYT
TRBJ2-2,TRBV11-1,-,ASSFIPGELF
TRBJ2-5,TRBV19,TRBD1,ASRRTGSETQY
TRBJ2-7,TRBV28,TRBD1,ASSLLRTGIYEQY
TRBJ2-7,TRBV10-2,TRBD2,ASSALAGGPSYEQY
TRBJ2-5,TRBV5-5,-,ASSLGVGAQETQY
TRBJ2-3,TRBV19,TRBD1,ASSRDRAGSTDTQY
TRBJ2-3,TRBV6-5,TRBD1,ASSRDRVSDTQY
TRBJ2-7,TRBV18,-,ASSLDYEQY
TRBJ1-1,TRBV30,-,AWNKGHQNTEAF
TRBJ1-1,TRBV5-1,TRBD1,ASSSGTGNTEAF
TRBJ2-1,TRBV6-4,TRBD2,ASSDYSSGPNEQF
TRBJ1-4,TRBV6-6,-,ASSQSVYTNEKLF
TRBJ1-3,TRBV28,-,ASTTGEVNTIY
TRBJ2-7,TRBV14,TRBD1,ASSRTGGWEQY
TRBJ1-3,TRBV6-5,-,ASSGVTAGNTIY
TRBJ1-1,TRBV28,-,ASRSPVTVENTEAF
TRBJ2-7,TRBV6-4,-,AIREGWERYEQY
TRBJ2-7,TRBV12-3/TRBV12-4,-,ASTNYEQY
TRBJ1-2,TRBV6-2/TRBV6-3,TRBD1,ASSSGGQGSYGYT
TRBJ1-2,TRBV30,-,AWQQGSSYT
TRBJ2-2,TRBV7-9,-,ASSLVVSVTGELF
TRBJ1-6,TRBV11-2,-,ASSLIGDNSPLH
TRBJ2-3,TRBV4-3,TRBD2,ASSQGTSGSPDTQY
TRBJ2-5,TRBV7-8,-,ASSQDWETQY
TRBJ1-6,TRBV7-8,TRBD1,ASSLAETGNSPLH
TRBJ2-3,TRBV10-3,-,AAAQTSTQADTQY
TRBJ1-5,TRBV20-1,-,SASPEPGSHGNQPQH
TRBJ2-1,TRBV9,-,ASSVGEAAKQF